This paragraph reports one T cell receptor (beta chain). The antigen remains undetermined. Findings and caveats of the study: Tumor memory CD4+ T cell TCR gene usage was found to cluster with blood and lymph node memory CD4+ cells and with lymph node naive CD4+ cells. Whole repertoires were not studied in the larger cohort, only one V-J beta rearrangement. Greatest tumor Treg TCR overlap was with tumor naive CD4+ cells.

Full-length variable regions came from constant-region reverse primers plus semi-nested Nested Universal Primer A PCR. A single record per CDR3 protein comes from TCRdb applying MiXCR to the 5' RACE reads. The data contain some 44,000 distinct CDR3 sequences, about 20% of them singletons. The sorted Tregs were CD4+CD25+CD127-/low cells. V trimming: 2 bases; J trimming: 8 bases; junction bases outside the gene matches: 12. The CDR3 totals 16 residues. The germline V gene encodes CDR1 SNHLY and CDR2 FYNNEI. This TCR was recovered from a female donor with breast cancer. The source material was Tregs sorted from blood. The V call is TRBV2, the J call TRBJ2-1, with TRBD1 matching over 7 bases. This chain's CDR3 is CASSETTGAPYHEQFF. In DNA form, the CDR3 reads TGTGCCAGCAGTGAAACAACAGGGGCCCCTTACCATGAGCAGTTCTTC.